Listed below are T cell receptor beta chains from one sample, sequenced in a study of T cell repertoires in cytomegalovirus infection. Via MiXCR, TCRdb re-called the reads, giving one row per CDR3 protein. Counted here are approximately 76,000 distinct CDR3 sequences, 35% to 45% occurring once; the ten biggest clones make up over 85%. No cognate antigen is known for these TCRs. The material was CD8+ T cells from cultured PBMCs, obtained from culture after CMV antigen stimulation. These receptor sequences come from a human donor in good health (CMV status not recorded). Some clones in this sample may be carry-over from other donors' samples. The CDR3 runs from the conserved cysteine through the conserved F or W. Fields, in order: V gene, clone size, CDR3 length, J gene, D gene, CDR3 DNA, CDR3 protein. D genes are given only for firm matches. The size of a clone is reported for some rows only, either as once, few or many, or as a class for expanded clones.

>TRBV7-2|many|15|TRBJ2-7|NA
TGTGCCAGCAGCTTAGATTGGGGTATCTCCTACGAGCAGTACTTC
CASSLDWGISYEQYF
>TRBV4-3|NA|11|TRBJ1-1|NA
TGCGCCAGCAGCCGGAACACTGAAGCTTTCTTT
CASSRNTEAFF
>TRBV4-3|NA|16|TRBJ2-5|NA
TGCGCCAGCAGCCAAGATCATGGAGGGGGCGGGGAGACCCAGTACTTC
CASSQDHGGGGETQYF
>TRBV6-1|many|16|TRBJ2-7|TRBD1
TGTGCCAGCAGTGAAGGGGAAGGGACAGGATCCTACGAGCAGTACTTC
CASSEGEGTGSYEQYF
>TRBV28|few|17|TRBJ1-4|TRBD1
TGTGCCAGCAGTTTATTCGTCGCCGGGACAGGGTTTGAAAAACTGTTTTTT
CASSLFVAGTGFEKLFF
>TRBV29-1|few|14|TRBJ2-1|TRBD2
TGCAGCGCCCGACTAGCGGGGGGATACAATGAGCAGTTCTTC
CSARLAGGYNEQFF
>TRBV7-3|NA|13|TRBJ2-3|NA
TGTGCCAGCAGCTCGACAAGCACAGATACGCAGTATTTT
CASSSTSTDTQYF
>TRBV13|NA|15|TRBJ1-4|NA
TGTGTCAGCAGCCCCCGGCGGCAGGGAGATGAAAAACTGTTTTTT
CVSSPRRQGDEKLFF
>TRBV7-6|few|16|TRBJ2-3|NA
TGTGCCAGCAGCGCTGCTGGGGGGTTGAGCACAGATACGCAGTATTTT
CASSAAGGLSTDTQYF
>TRBV4-1|NA|14|TRBJ2-1|NA
TGCGCCAGCAGCCAACCTGGGATGGCCGATGAGCAGTTCTTC
CASSQPGMADEQFF
>TRBV7-9|NA|12|TRBJ1-5|NA
TGTGCCAGCAGGGAGGGAAATCAGCCCCAGCATTTT
CASREGNQPQHF
>TRBV4-1|few|16|TRBJ2-7|TRBD1
TGCGCCAGCAGCTTCAACGCGGGGGACAGGGACTACGAGCAGTACTTC
CASSFNAGDRDYEQYF
>TRBV7-6|few|15|TRBJ1-4|NA
TGTGCCAGCAGCCCCCGCGAGTTTACTAATGAAAAACTGTTTTTT
CASSPREFTNEKLFF
>TRBV7-6|NA|15|TRBJ2-7|TRBD1
TGTGCTAGCAGTTACCGACAGGGCTACTCCTACGAGCAGTACTTC
CASSYRQGYSYEQYF
>TRBV6-5|NA|15|TRBJ1-1|NA
TGTGCCAGCAGTTCCGTGACCCGGTTGAACACTGAAGCTTTCTTT
CASSSVTRLNTEAFF
>TRBV6-6|NA|14|TRBJ2-7|NA
TGTGCCAGCAGTCGAGGCGCAGGGCCATACGAGCAGTACTTC
CASSRGAGPYEQYF
>TRBV11-3|many|13|TRBJ2-3|TRBD2
TGTGCCAGCAGCTTGACGCGCTGGGGGGGGCAGTATTTT
CASSLTRWGGQYF
>TRBV7-6|few|13|TRBJ2-7|NA
TGTGCCAGCAGCCTGGGACCTGTCTACGAGCAGTACTTC
CASSLGPVYEQYF
>TRBV11-2|NA|15|TRBJ2-2|TRBD2
TGTGCCAGCAGCTTTAGCGGGGGGGCGACCGGGGAGCTGTTTTTT
CASSFSGGATGELFF
>TRBV4-1|once|15|TRBJ2-7|TRBD2
TGCGCCAGCAGCCGCACTAGCGGGAACTCCTACGAGCAGTACTTC
CASSRTSGNSYEQYF
>TRBV6-2/TRBV6-3|NA|15|TRBJ2-7|NA
TGTGCCAGCAGTTACAACAGGGAGGGAATCTACGAGCAGTACTTC
CASSYNREGIYEQYF
>TRBV6-2/TRBV6-3|NA|15|TRBJ2-1|TRBD1
TGTGCCAGCAGTTACAGCCGGGACAGTTTCAATGAGCAGTTCTTC
CASSYSRDSFNEQFF
>TRBV4-1|few|14|TRBJ2-7|NA
TGCGCCAGCAGCTCCCACGGTGACTCCTACGAGCAGTACTTC
CASSSHGDSYEQYF
>TRBV4-3|NA|14|TRBJ2-7|TRBD2
TGCGCCAGCAGCCAGACCACGGGGGGTAACGAGCAGTACTTC
CASSQTTGGNEQYF
>TRBV11-2|NA|12|TRBJ2-3|NA
TGTGCCAGCAGCTTCACCCCAGATACGCAGTATTTT
CASSFTPDTQYF
>TRBV5-1|few|15|TRBJ2-1|TRBD1
TGCGCCAGCAGCGGATACAGGGGAGCGTACAATGAGCAGTTCTTC
CASSGYRGAYNEQFF
>TRBV15|NA|18|TRBJ2-3|TRBD1
TGTGCCACCAGCAGCTCAGATTACGGGACAGAATACACAGATACGCAGTATTTT
CATSSSDYGTEYTDTQYF
>TRBV7-3|NA|11|TRBJ2-7|NA
TGTGCCAGCAGTTCAGGGTACATGCAGTACTTC
CASSSGYMQYF
>TRBV7-8|NA|13|TRBJ2-5|NA
TGTGCCAGCACCTTGGGGGGAAGAGAGACCCAGTACTTC
CASTLGGRETQYF
>TRBV4-2|many|16|TRBJ2-7|TRBD2
TGTGCCAGCAGCCAAGAAGGTTCTAGCGGGTCCTACGAGCAGTACTTC
CASSQEGSSGSYEQYF
>TRBV6-5|once|15|TRBJ1-1|NA
TGTGCCAGCAGTTTTAACGGGGGGAGAGGCACTGAAGCTTTCTTT
CASSFNGGRGTEAFF
>TRBV7-6|few|18|TRBJ2-2|TRBD1
TGTGCCAGCAGCTTAGCTGGCTTGAGGAGGACAGGGACCGGGGAGCTGTTTTTT
CASSLAGLRRTGTGELFF
>TRBV4-3|few|18|TRBJ1-2|NA
TGCGCCAGCAGCCAAGATTTCAGTAGCGGACTAGCTAACTATGGCTACACCTTC
CASSQDFSSGLANYGYTF
>TRBV7-6|few|13|TRBJ2-5|NA
TGTGCCAGCAGCTTAGCCGACCAAGAGACCCAGTACTTC
CASSLADQETQYF
>TRBV6-1|NA|15|TRBJ1-1|TRBD1
TGTGCCAGCAGCTTACAAGGGGGCTGGGCGACTGAAGCTTTCTTT
CASSLQGGWATEAFF
>TRBV20-1|NA|15|TRBJ2-5|NA
TGCAGTGCTACGGGGGCCCGGACAGGACAAGAGACCCAGTACTTC
CSATGARTGQETQYF
>TRBV7-2|NA|15|TRBJ2-1|TRBD2
TGTGCCAGTATGGGTAGCGGGGGCCAATACAATGAGCAGTTCTTC
CASMGSGGQYNEQFF
>TRBV29-1|NA|15|TRBJ1-2|NA
TGCAGCGTTGAATACGAGCACCCTGACCCGTATGGCTACACCTTC
CSVEYEHPDPYGYTF
>TRBV27|NA|15|TRBJ2-3|NA
TGTGCCAGCAGTGATACCCGGGGTGGTACAGATACGCAGTATTTT
CASSDTRGGTDTQYF
>TRBV7-2|few|14|TRBJ2-2|NA
TGTGCCAGCAGCTCACCGCCCCCCACCGGGGAGCTGTTTTTT
CASSSPPPTGELFF
>TRBV2|once|15|TRBJ2-3|TRBD2
TGTGCCAGCAGTGGACTAGCGGGGGGTACAGATACGCAGTATTTT
CASSGLAGGTDTQYF
>TRBV6-6|NA|12|TRBJ2-7|NA
TGTGCCAGCAGTTACCAACCCTACGAGCAGTACTTC
CASSYQPYEQYF
>TRBV4-1|NA|15|TRBJ2-7|TRBD1
TGCGCCAGCAGCCAATCCGCGACAGGGGTGGGGGAGCAGTACTTC
CASSQSATGVGEQYF